This T cell receptor (beta chain) came from a study of T and B cells in COVID-19 patients. For the study at large: Blood was sampled from COVID-19 patients who were either actively infected or recovered. Overall study results and limits: Patients with COVID-19 reportedly showed strongly skewed T cell receptor beta variable and joining gene usage.

As for this clonotype: Its specificity is unknown.

Blood genomic DNA input for TRB amplification was roughly 250-550 ng. The CDR3 length is 16 residues. Germline CDR1 is SGHAT and CDR2 is FQNNGV. The V gene end was trimmed by 4 bases and the J gene end by 2 bases; junction bases not matched to a gene: 8. BIOMED2 TRB-A/B primer pools were used in multiplex TRB PCR. TCRdb re-called the multiplex PCR reads with MiXCR, one entry per CDR3 protein. The data show around 25,000 distinct CDR3 sequences, over 25% seen once. The gene calls are TRBV11-2 and TRBJ2-1; 7 positions agree with TRBD2. Specimen: blood. The source of this sequence is a human donor who had recovered from COVID-19. CDR3 nucleotides: TGTGCCAGCAGCTATATAGCGGGCCCAACCTACAATGAGCAGTTCTTC. Protein sequence: CASSYIAGPTYNEQFF.